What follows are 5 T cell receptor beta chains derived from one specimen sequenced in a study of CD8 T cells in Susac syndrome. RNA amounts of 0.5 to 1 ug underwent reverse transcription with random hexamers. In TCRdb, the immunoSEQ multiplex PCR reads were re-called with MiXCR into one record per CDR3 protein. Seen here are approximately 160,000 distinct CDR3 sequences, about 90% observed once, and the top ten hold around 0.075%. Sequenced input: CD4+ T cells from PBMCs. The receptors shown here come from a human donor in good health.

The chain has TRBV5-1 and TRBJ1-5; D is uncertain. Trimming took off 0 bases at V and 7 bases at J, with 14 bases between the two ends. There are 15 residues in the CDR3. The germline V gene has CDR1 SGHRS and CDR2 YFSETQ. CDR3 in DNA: TGCGCCAGCAGCTTGGACAGCCCGGGCCAGCAGCCCCAGCATTTT. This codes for CASSLDSPGQQPQHF. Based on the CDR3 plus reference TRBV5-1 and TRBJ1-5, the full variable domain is KAGVTQTPRYLIKTRGQQVTLSCSPISGHRSVSWYQQTPGQGLQFLFEYFSETQRNKGNFPGRFSGRQFSNSRSEMNVSTLELGDSALYLCASSLDSPGQQPQHFGDGTRLSIL.

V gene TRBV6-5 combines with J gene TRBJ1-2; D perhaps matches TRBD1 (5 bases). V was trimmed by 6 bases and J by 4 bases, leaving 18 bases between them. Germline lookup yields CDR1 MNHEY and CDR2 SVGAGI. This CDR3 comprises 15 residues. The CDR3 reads CASRPQGGGTYGYTF. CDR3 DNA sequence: TGTGCCAGCAGACCCCAGGGCGGGGGAACCTATGGCTACACCTTC.

The CDR3 spells CASRTSGGARNEQFF. The CDR3 DNA follows: TGTGCCAGTAGGACCAGCGGGGGGGCGCGAAATGAGCAGTTCTTC. V gene TRBV19 combines with J gene TRBJ2-1; 10 nucleotides agree with TRBD2. Trimming cost V 6 bases and J 7 bases; bases outside gene matches: 9. The CDR3 covers 15 residues. Germline V CDR1 and CDR2: LNHDA, SQIVND (reference sequence).

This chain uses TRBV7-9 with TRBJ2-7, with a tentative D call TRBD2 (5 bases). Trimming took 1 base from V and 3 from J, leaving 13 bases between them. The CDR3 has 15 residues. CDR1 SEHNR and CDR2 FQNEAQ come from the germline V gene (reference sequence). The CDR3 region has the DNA TGTGCCAGCAGCTTAGTTGGGAGCGTGGGCTACGAGCAGTACTTC. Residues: CASSLVGSVGYEQYF. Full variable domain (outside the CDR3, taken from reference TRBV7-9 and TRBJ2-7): DTGVSQNPRHKITKRGQNVTFRCDPISEHNRLYWYRQTLGQGPEFLTYFQNEAQLEKSRLLSDRFSAERPKGSFSTLEIQRTEQGDSAMYLCASSLVGSVGYEQYFGPGTRLTVT.

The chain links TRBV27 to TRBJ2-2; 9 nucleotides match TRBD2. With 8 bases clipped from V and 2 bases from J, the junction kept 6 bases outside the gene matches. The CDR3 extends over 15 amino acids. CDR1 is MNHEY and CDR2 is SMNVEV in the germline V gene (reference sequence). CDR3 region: CASSLRGGNTGELFF. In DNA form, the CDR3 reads TGTGCCAGCTCTTTGCGGGGGGGCAACACCGGGGAGCTGTTTTTT.